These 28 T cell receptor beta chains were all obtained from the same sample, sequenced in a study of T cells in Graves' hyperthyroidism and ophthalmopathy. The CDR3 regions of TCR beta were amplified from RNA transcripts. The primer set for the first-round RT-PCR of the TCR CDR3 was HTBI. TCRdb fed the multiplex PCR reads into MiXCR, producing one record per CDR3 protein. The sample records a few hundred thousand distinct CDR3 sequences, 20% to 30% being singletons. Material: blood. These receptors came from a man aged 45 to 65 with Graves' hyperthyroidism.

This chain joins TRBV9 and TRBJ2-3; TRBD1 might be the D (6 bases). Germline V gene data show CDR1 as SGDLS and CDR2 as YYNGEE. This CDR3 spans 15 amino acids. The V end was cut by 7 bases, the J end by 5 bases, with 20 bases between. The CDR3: CASSTQGSKEDTQYF. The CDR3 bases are TGTGCCAGCTCTACCCAGGGGTCGAAGGAAGATACGCAGTATTTT.

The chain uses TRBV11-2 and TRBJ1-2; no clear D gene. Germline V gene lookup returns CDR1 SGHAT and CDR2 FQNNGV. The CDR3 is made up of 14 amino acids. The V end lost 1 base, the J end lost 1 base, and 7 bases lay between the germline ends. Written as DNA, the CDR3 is TGTGCCAGCAGCTTAGGTGACGGTAACTATGGCTACACCTTC. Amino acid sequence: CASSLGDGNYGYTF.

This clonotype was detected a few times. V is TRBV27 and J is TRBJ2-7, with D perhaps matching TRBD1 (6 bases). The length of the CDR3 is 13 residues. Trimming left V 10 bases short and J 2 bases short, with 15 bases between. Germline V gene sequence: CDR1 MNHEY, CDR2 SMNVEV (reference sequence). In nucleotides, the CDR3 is TGTGCCAAGGTCGACAGGAATGCCTACGAGCAGTACTTC. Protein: CAKVDRNAYEQYF.

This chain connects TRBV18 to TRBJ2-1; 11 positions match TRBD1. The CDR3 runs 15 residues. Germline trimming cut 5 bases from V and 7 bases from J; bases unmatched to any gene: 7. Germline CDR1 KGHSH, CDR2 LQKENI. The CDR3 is CASSTDRGLLNEQFF. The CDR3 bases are TGTGCCAGCTCAACGGACAGGGGGCTGTTGAATGAGCAGTTCTTC. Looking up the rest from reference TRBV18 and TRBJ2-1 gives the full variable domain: NAGVMQNPRHLVRRRGQEARLRCSPMKGHSHVYWYRQLPEEGLKFMVYLQKENIIDESGMPKERFSAEFPKEGPSILRIQQVVRGDSAAYFCASSTDRGLLNEQFFGPGTRLTVL.

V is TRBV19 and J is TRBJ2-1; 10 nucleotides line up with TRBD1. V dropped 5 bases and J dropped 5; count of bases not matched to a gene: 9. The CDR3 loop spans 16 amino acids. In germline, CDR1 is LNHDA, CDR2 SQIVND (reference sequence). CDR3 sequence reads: CASSSGRDRGNNEQFF. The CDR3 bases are TGTGCCAGTAGTTCAGGACGGGACAGGGGAAACAATGAGCAGTTCTTC.

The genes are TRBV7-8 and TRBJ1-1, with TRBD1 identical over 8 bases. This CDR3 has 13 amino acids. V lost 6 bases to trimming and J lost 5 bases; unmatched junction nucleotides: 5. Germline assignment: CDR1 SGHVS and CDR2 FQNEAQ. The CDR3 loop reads CASSRQGRTEAFF. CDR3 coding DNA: TGTGCCAGCAGTCGACAGGGGAGGACTGAAGCTTTCTTT.

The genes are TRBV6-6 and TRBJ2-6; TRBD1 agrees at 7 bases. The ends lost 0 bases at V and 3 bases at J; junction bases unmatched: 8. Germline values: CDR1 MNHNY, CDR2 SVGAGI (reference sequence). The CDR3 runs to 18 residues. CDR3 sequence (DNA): TGTGCCAGCAGTTACTCCCCCCTGGACAGGTTTGGGGCCAACGTCCTGACTTTC. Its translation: CASSYSPLDRFGANVLTF.

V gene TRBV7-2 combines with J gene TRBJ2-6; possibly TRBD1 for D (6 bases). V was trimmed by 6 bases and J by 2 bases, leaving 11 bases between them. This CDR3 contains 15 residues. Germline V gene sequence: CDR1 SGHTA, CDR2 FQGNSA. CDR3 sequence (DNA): TGTGCCAGCAGAAAAACAGGGCCTGGGGCCAACGTCCTGACTTTC. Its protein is CASRKTGPGANVLTF.

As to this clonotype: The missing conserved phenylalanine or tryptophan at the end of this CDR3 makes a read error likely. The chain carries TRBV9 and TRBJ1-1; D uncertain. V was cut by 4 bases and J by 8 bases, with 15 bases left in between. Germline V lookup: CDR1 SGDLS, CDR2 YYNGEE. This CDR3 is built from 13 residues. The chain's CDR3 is CASSHGEGGEAFL. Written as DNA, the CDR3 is TGTGCCAGCAGCCACGGGGAGGGAGGGGAAGCTTTCTTG.

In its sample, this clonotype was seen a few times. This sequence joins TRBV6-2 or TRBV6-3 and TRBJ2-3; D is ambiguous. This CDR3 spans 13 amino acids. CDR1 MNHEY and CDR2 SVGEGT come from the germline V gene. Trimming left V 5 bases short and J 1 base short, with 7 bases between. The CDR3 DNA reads TGTGCCAGCAGTGGTACGGGCACAGATACGCAGTATTTT. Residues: CASSGTGTDTQYF.

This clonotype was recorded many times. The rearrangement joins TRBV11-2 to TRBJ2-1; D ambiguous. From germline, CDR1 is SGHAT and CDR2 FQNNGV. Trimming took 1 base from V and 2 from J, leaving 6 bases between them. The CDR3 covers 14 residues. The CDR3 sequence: CASSLAGPYNEQFF. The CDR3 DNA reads TGTGCCAGCAGCTTAGCCGGCCCCTACAATGAGCAGTTCTTC.

Written as DNA, the CDR3 is TGTGCCAGCAGCCGAGGGGGTGGCCGAGGAGCTTTCTTT. Residues: CASSRGGGRGAFF. This chain uses TRBV11-3 with TRBJ1-1; D is perhaps TRBD1 (6 bases). Germline V CDR1 and CDR2: SGHNT, YENEEA. Trimming took 5 bases from V and 10 from J, leaving 17 bases between them. The CDR3 runs 13 residues.

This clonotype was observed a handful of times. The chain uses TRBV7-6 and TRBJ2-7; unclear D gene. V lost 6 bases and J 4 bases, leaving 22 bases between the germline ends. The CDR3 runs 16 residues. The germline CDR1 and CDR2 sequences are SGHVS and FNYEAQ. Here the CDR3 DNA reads TGTGCCAGCAGTTCACCCGGGCCGATGCGTTTGTACGAGCAGTACTTC. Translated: CASSSPGPMRLYEQYF. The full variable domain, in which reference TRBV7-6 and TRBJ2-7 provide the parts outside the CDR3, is GAGVSQSPRYKVTKRGQDVALRCDPISGHVSLYWYRQALGQGPEFLTYFNYEAQQDKSGLPNDRFSAERPEGSISTLTIQRTEQRDSAMYRCASSSPGPMRLYEQYFGPGTRLTVT.

CDR3 protein: CAWRGNTYNSPLHF. The CDR3 bases are TGTGCCTGGAGGGGAAACACCTATAATTCACCCCTCCACTTT. J is TRBJ1-6 and V is TRBV30, with D unresolved. CDR1 and CDR2 (germline): GTSNPN, SVGIG (reference sequence). Trimming took off 3 bases at V and 2 bases at J, with 8 bases between the two ends. The CDR3 is 14 residues long.

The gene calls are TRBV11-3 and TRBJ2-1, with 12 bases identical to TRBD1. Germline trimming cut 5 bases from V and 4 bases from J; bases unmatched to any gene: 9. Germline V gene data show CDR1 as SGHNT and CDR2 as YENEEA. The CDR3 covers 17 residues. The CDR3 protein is CASSPIAGQGAYNEQFF. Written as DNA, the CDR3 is TGTGCCAGCAGCCCTATCGCGGGACAGGGGGCTTACAATGAGCAGTTCTTC.

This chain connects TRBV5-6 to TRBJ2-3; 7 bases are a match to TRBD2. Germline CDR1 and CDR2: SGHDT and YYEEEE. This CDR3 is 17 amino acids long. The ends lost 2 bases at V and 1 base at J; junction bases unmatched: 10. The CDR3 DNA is TGTGCCAGCAGCTTCATCGGTGGGGGAGGGGGCACAGATACGCAGTATTTT. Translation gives CASSFIGGGGGTDTQYF.

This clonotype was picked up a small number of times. CDR3 in DNA: TGTGCCAGCAGTACTCAGGCAGGGGTTCATGACACTGAAGCTTTCTTT. Its protein is CASSTQAGVHDTEAFF. The chain uses TRBV28 and TRBJ1-1; perhaps TRBD1 as D (6 bases). Per the germline V gene, CDR1 is MDHEN and CDR2 is SYDVKM. The CDR3 length is 16 residues. V was cut by 5 bases and J by 3 bases, with 19 bases left in between. The variable domain in full, with the rest retrieved from reference TRBV28 and TRBJ1-1, is DVKVTQSSRYLVKRTGEKVFLECVQDMDHENMFWYRQDPGLGLRLIYFSYDVKMKEKGDIPEGYSVSREKKERFSLILESASTNQTSMYLCASSTQAGVHDTEAFFGQGTRLTVV.

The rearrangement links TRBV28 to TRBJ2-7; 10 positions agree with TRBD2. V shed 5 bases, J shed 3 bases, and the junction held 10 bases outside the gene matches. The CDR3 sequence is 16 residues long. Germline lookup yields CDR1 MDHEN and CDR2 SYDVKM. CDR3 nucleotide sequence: TGTGCCAGCAGTCCATACCCTAGACTAGCGGGCTACGAGCAGTACTTC. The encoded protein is CASSPYPRLAGYEQYF.

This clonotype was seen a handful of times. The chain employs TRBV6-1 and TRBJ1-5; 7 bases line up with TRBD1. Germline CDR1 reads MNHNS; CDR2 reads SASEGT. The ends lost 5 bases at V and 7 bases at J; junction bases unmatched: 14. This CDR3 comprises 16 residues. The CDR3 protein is CASSLQTGLGKQPQHF. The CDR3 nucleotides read TGTGCCAGCAGTCTTCAGACAGGGTTAGGGAAGCAGCCCCAGCATTTT.

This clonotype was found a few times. CDR3 nucleotides: TGTGCCAGTAGTCTCCTAGCGGGAGCTGAGCAGTTCTTC. This codes for CASSLLAGAEQFF. V and J are TRBV19 and TRBJ2-1; TRBD2 aligns across 10 bases. The CDR3 loop spans 13 amino acids. Germline V gene sequence: CDR1 LNHDA, CDR2 SQIVND (reference sequence). With 5 bases clipped from V and 9 bases from J, the junction kept 4 bases outside the gene matches. The complete variable domain, with remaining parts taken from reference TRBV19 and TRBJ2-1, reads DGGITQSPKYLFRKEGQNVTLSCEQNLNHDAMYWYRQDPGQGLRLIYYSQIVNDFQKGDIAEGYSVSREKKESFPLTVTSAQKNPTAFYLCASSLLAGAEQFFGPGTRLTVL.

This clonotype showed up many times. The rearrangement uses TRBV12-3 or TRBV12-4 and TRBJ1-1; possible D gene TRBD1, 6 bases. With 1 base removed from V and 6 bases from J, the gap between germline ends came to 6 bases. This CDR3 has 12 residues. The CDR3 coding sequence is TGTGCCAGCAGTTTAGGGGGGCCTGAAGCTTTCTTT. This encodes CASSLGGPEAFF.

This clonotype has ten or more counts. The CDR3 DNA follows: TGCGCCAGCAGCTTGGAGGGCCCGGGGGCCTATGGCTACACCTTC. Amino acids: CASSLEGPGAYGYTF. The gene calls are TRBV5-1 and TRBJ1-2, with D tentatively TRBD1 (6 bases). This CDR3 is 15 amino acids long. In germline, CDR1 is SGHRS, CDR2 YFSETQ. V dropped 0 bases and J dropped 4 bases, with 13 bases sitting between them.

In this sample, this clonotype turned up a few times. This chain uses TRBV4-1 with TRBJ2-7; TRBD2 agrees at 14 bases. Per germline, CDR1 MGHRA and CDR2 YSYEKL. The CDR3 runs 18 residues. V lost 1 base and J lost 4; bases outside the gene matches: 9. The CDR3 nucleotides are TGCGCCAGCAGCCAAGGGACTTGGGGGACTAGCGGGAGTTACGAGCAGTACTTC. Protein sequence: CASSQGTWGTSGSYEQYF.

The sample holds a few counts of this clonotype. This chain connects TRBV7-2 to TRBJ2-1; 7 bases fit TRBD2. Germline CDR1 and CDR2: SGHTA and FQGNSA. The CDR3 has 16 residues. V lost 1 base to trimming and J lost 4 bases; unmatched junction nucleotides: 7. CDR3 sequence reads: CASSLVGGSWYNEQFF. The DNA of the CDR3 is TGTGCCAGCAGCTTAGTGGGCGGGAGTTGGTACAATGAGCAGTTCTTC.

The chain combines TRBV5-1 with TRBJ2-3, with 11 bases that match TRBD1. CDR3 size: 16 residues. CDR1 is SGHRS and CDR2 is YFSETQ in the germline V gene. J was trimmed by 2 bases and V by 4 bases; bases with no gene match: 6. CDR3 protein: CASSIGTGGFTDTQYF. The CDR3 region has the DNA TGCGCCAGCAGCATCGGGACAGGGGGTTTCACAGATACGCAGTATTTT.

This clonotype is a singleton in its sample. The CDR3 region has the DNA TGCGCCAGCAGGGAGGGACCCTCTACCACAGATACGCAGTATTTT. It is translated as CASREGPSTTDTQYF. The V and J genes are TRBV5-1 and TRBJ2-3, with TRBD2 as a possible D gene (6 bases). The germline gives CDR1 SGHRS, CDR2 YFSETQ. V was cut by 5 bases and J by 2 bases, with 15 bases left in between. There are 15 residues in the CDR3.

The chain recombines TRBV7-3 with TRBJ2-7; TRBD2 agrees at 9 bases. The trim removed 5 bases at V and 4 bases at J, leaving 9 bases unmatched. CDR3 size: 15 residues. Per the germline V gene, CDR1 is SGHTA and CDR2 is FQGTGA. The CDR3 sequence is CASSPDFSGSYEQYF. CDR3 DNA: TGTGCCAGCAGCCCTGATTTTAGCGGGAGTTACGAGCAGTACTTC.

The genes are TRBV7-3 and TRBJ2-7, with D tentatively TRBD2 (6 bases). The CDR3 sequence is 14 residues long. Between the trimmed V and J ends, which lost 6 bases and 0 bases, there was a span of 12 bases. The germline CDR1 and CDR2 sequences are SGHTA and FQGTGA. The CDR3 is CASRRTTSSYEQYF. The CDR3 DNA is TGTGCCAGCAGGAGGACTACGAGCTCCTACGAGCAGTACTTC.